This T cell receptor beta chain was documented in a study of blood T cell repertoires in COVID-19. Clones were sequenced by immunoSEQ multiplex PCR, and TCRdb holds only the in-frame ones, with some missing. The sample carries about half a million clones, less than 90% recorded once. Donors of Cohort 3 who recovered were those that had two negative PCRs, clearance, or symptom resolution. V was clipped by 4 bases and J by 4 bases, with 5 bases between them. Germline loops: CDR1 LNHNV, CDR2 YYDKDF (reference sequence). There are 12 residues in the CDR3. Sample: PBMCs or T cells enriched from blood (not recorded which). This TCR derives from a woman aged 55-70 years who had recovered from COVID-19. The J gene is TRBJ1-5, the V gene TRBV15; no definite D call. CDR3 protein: CATSTLNQPQHF. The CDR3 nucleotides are TGTGCCACCAGCACCTTGAATCAGCCCCAGCATTTT.